This passage covers 8 T cell receptor beta chains from one sample sequenced in a study of T cell repertoires in cytomegalovirus infection. TCRdb reprocessed the reads with MiXCR, giving one entry per CDR3 protein. Among approximately 250,000 distinct CDR3 sequences listed, roughly an eighth were seen once. The sample was PBMCs. The source of these receptors is a human donor in good health (CMV status not recorded). Some clones in this sample may be carry-over from other donors' samples.

In this sample, this clonotype turned up many times. J is TRBJ1-1 and V is TRBV19; no reliable D call. The CDR3 runs 17 residues. Germline V CDR1 and CDR2: LNHDA, SQIVND (reference sequence). Trimming took off 7 bases at V and 6 bases at J, with 27 bases between the two ends. The CDR3 sequence: CASNGGGAGNPLAEAFF. The CDR3 DNA reads as TGTGCCAGTAACGGCGGAGGAGCGGGGAACCCTCTGGCTGAAGCTTTCTTT.

This clonotype was detected many times. The V and J genes are TRBV6-2 or TRBV6-3 and TRBJ2-1; 15 bases match TRBD2. CDR3 length: 17 residues. Germline V gives CDR1 MNHEY, CDR2 SVGEGT. With V trimmed by 5 bases and J by 7 bases, 9 bases remained unmatched. CDR3 region: CASSRRTSGRAVNEQFF. Written as DNA, the CDR3 is TGTGCCAGCAGTCGCAGGACTAGCGGGAGGGCCGTTAATGAGCAGTTCTTC.

This clonotype was counted at least ten times. The chain joins TRBV7-2 to TRBJ1-2; D gene uncertain. Germline V CDR1 and CDR2: SGHTA, FQGNSA. With 5 bases removed from V and 2 bases from J, the gap between germline ends came to 12 bases. CDR3 length: 14 residues. As DNA, the CDR3 is TGTGCCAGCAGCCCACCGGGATACAACTATGGCTACACCTTC. Encoded protein: CASSPPGYNYGYTF.

V gene TRBV9 combines with J gene TRBJ1-4; TRBD1 matches 10 bases. V lost 4 bases to trimming and J lost 7 bases; unmatched junction nucleotides: 4. Germline V gene data show CDR1 as SGDLS and CDR2 as YYNGEE. The CDR3 extends over 14 amino acids. The CDR3 spells CASSFRDRGEKLFF. CDR3 nucleotides: TGTGCCAGCAGCTTCCGGGACAGGGGTGAAAAACTGTTTTTT. Drawing the rest from reference TRBV9 and TRBJ1-4, the complete variable domain is DSGVTQTPKHLITATGQRVTLRCSPRSGDLSVYWYQQSLDQGLQFLIQYYNGEERAKGNILERFSAQQFPDLHSELNLSSLELGDSALYFCASSFRDRGEKLFFGSGTQLSVL.

The rearrangement links TRBV2 to TRBJ1-2, with D possibly matching TRBD1 (6 bases). Germline CDR1 and CDR2: SNHLY and FYNNEI. The CDR3 runs to 14 residues. The ends were cut back, 2 bases at V and 8 bases at J, with 15 bases in the middle. The CDR3 sequence: CASSEQGQGGGYTF. The CDR3 coding sequence is TGTGCCAGCAGTGAACAGGGGCAGGGCGGCGGCTACACCTTC.

This clonotype occurred a few times. V usage is TRBV11-2 and J usage is TRBJ2-3; TRBD2 might be the D (6 bases). Germline V gene lookup returns CDR1 SGHAT and CDR2 FQNNGV. The CDR3 extends over 13 amino acids. V was clipped by 6 bases and J by 7 bases, with 14 bases between them. For the CDR3, the DNA is TGTGCCAGCAGTACGGGAGCCCTAAATACGCAGTATTTT. As protein: CASSTGALNTQYF. Supplemented by reference TRBV11-2 and TRBJ2-3, the full variable domain reads EAGVAQSPRYKIIEKRQSVAFWCNPISGHATLYWYQQILGQGPKLLIQFQNNGVVDDSQLPKDRFSAERLKGVDSTLKIQPAKLEDSAVYLCASSTGALNTQYFGPGTRLTVL.

This clonotype was seen ten or more times. This chain joins TRBV7-2 and TRBJ2-7, with TRBD2 matching over 10 bases. V trimming: 5 bases; J trimming: 3 bases; junction bases outside the gene matches: 7. Per germline, CDR1 SGHTA and CDR2 FQGNSA. CDR3 length equals 15 residues. CDR3 nucleotide sequence: TGTGCCAGCAGCGCCCTAGCGGGAGAGAGCTACGAGCAGTACTTC. It translates to CASSALAGESYEQYF.

For this clonotype: A much larger clone lies one base from this, so it may be a read error. V gene TRBV7-2 combines with J gene TRBJ1-2; D call uncertain. The V and J ends lost 5 bases and 0 bases respectively, with 13 bases between them. Germline V gene lookup returns CDR1 SGHTA and CDR2 FQGNSA. This CDR3 is built from 15 residues. In nucleotides, the CDR3 is TGTGCCAGCAGCCCCGACCCAGGCCCTAACTATGGCTACACCTTC. Translation gives CASSPDPGPNYGYTF.